One sample yielded the 25 T cell receptor beta chains listed below, sequenced in a study of Graves' ophthalmopathy and Graves' hyperthyroidism. From RNA, the CDR3 regions of TCR beta chains were amplified and sequenced. The authors performed first-round RT-PCR with HTBI primers and then a second-round multiplex PCR. MiXCR was run by TCRdb on the multiplex PCR reads, yielding one entry per CDR3 protein. The table includes approximately 210,000 distinct CDR3 sequences, 25% to 30% detected once. Sequencing was carried out using peripheral blood. These receptors were collected from a man aged 50 or older with Graves' ophthalmopathy.

This rearrangement joins TRBV6-5 to TRBJ1-5; D is uncertain. V lost 0 bases to trimming and J lost 3 bases, with 3 bases between them. Germline lookup yields CDR1 MNHEY and CDR2 SVGAGI. The CDR3 extends over 13 amino acids. The CDR3 loop is CASSYSHNQPQHF. The CDR3 DNA reads TGTGCCAGCAGTTACTCCCACAATCAGCCCCAGCATTTT.

This clonotype has ten or more counts. The chain has TRBV27 and TRBJ1-5; 8 nucleotides align to TRBD1. Germline V lookup: CDR1 MNHEY, CDR2 SMNVEV (reference sequence). The CDR3 sequence is 16 residues long. V was pared by 9 bases and J by 0 bases, with 10 bases of the junction left unmatched. CDR3 DNA sequence: TGTGCCAGGGGTTTTAGGGACAGGATTAGCAATCAGCCCCAGCATTTT. Residues: CARGFRDRISNQPQHF.

This clonotype was counted at least ten times. This sequence joins TRBV11-1 and TRBJ1-3, with D hard to call. V lost 1 base and J lost 0, with 13 bases in between. CDR1 and CDR2 from the germline V gene are SGHAT and FQDESV (reference sequence). The CDR3 covers 17 residues. Written as DNA, the CDR3 is TGTGCCAGCAGCTTAGGTCGGGCCATCAGCTCTGGAAACACCATATATTTT. This translates into CASSLGRAISSGNTIYF.

This clonotype was recorded at least ten times. The chain carries TRBV7-3 and TRBJ2-1; 7 bases are a match to TRBD1. Germline V gene sequence: CDR1 SGHTA, CDR2 FQGTGA. The CDR3 consists of 16 residues. J lost 7 bases, V lost 4 bases, and 13 bases had no gene match. CDR3 loop: CASSSISRQGGNEQFF. DNA of the CDR3: TGTGCCAGCAGCTCTATATCCCGACAGGGTGGGAATGAGCAGTTCTTC.

In this sample, this clonotype turned up many times. The V and J genes are TRBV4-1 and TRBJ2-5; the D gene is possibly TRBD1 (5 bases). V dropped 1 base and J dropped 1 base, with 16 bases sitting between them. This CDR3 is 17 amino acids long. In germline, CDR1 is MGHRA, CDR2 YSYEKL. CDR3 loop: CASSQVFRRATQETQYF. CDR3 coding DNA: TGCGCCAGCAGCCAAGTATTTCGCAGGGCCACCCAAGAGACCCAGTACTTC.

This clonotype was recorded at least ten times. This chain links TRBV15 with TRBJ2-2, with D possibly called TRBD1 or TRBD2 (5 bases each). V shed 0 bases and J shed 10 bases, with 9 bases lying between them. This CDR3 region has 13 residues. Per the germline V gene, CDR1 is LNHNV and CDR2 is YYDKDF (reference sequence). As DNA, the CDR3 is TGTGCCACCAGCAGAGATGGGGACGCGGAGCTGTTTTTT. Its translation is CATSRDGDAELFF.

CDR3 coding DNA: TGTGCCTGCGCATCGTTCAACGGGGAGACCCAGTACTTC. Amino acid sequence: CACASFNGETQYF. This chain links TRBV6-2 or TRBV6-3 with TRBJ2-5; no clear D gene. The CDR3 has 13 residues. Germline CDR1 MNHEY, CDR2 SVGEGT. V was shortened by 11 bases and J by 5 bases, with 18 bases between the two germline ends.

V and J are TRBV12-3 or TRBV12-4 and TRBJ2-7; D is undetermined. V was clipped by 2 bases and J by 4 bases, with 6 bases between them. The CDR3 totals 12 residues. CDR3 amino acids: CASSLRYYEQYF. The CDR3 DNA reads TGTGCCAGCAGTTTAAGATATTACGAGCAGTACTTC.

This clonotype was recorded many times. The chain has TRBV29-1 and TRBJ2-5, with unresolved D. CDR1 and CDR2 from the germline V gene are SQVTM and ANQGSEA. The CDR3 loop spans 11 amino acids. Trimming left V 1 base short and J 2 bases short, with 2 bases between. The chain's CDR3 is CSVEVQETQYF. The CDR3 DNA reads as TGCAGCGTTGAAGTTCAAGAGACCCAGTACTTC. The full variable domain, with the rest looked up from reference TRBV29-1 and TRBJ2-5, is SAVISQKPSRDICQRGTSLTIQCQVDSQVTMMFWYRQQPGQSLTLIATANQGSEATYESGFVIDKFPISRPNLTFSTLTVSNMSPEDSSIYLCSVEVQETQYFGPGTRLLVL.

The chain carries TRBV20-1 and TRBJ2-7; D might be TRBD2 (5 bases). Trimming took 0 bases from V and 7 from J, leaving 19 bases between them. The CDR3 contains 15 residues. The V gene's germline CDR1 is DFQATT and CDR2 SNEGSKA (reference sequence). The CDR3 sequence: CSARDPEGAPNEQYF. The CDR3 DNA reads TGCAGTGCTAGAGACCCCGAGGGTGCCCCTAATGAGCAGTACTTC.

The chain joins TRBV11-2 to TRBJ2-7; 7 bases match TRBD2. Germline values: CDR1 SGHAT, CDR2 FQNNGV. J lost 3 bases, V lost 5 bases, and 7 bases had no gene match. There are 14 residues in the CDR3. The CDR3 nucleotides are TGTGCCAGCAGCCCGACGGGGGGAGACTACGAGCAGTACTTC. Its protein product is CASSPTGGDYEQYF.

At least ten counts were recorded for this clonotype. This sequence joins TRBV19 and TRBJ2-7, with 11 bases fitting TRBD1. Unmatched junction bases numbered 6, after V lost 6 bases and J lost 5 bases. There are 14 residues in the CDR3. CDR1 is LNHDA and CDR2 is SQIVND in the germline V gene (reference sequence). In DNA form, the CDR3 reads TGTGCCAGTAGCCGGACAGGGGGCTTCAACGAGCAGTACTTC. Protein sequence: CASSRTGGFNEQYF.

This clonotype was counted at least ten times. The CDR3 sequence: CSVLFAGTGHQPQHF. The DNA of the CDR3 is TGCAGCGTTCTGTTTGCAGGGACGGGCCATCAGCCCCAGCATTTT. The chain uses TRBV29-1 and TRBJ1-5, with D tentatively TRBD1 (5 bases). Germline V gene sequence: CDR1 SQVTM, CDR2 ANQGSEA. This CDR3 spans 15 amino acids. Trimming cost V 5 bases and J 5 bases, with 19 bases left between them. Full variable domain (outside the CDR3, taken from reference TRBV29-1 and TRBJ1-5): SAVISQKPSRDICQRGTSLTIQCQVDSQVTMMFWYRQQPGQSLTLIATANQGSEATYESGFVIDKFPISRPNLTFSTLTVSNMSPEDSSIYLCSVLFAGTGHQPQHFGDGTRLSIL.

The DNA of the CDR3 is TGTGCCAGCTCACCGGGGAATTCACCCCTCCACTTT. It yields the protein CASSPGNSPLHF. The gene calls are TRBV18 and TRBJ1-6, with D unresolved. Germline V gene lookup returns CDR1 KGHSH and CDR2 LQKENI. The CDR3 totals 12 residues. V dropped 3 bases and J dropped 7 bases, with 4 bases sitting between them. Full variable domain (missing parts from reference TRBV18 and TRBJ1-6): NAGVMQNPRHLVRRRGQEARLRCSPMKGHSHVYWYRQLPEEGLKFMVYLQKENIIDESGMPKERFSAEFPKEGPSILRIQQVVRGDSAAYFCASSPGNSPLHFGNGTRLTVT.

This clonotype was recorded at least ten times. This chain links TRBV4-3 with TRBJ2-2; 10 positions match TRBD2. This CDR3 contains 16 residues. The germline gives CDR1 LGHNA, CDR2 YSLEER. V trimming: 1 base; J trimming: 6 bases; junction bases outside the gene matches: 5. This CDR3 reads CASSQGLAGPSGELFF. For the CDR3, the DNA is TGCGCCAGCAGCCAAGGACTAGCGGGCCCTTCCGGGGAGCTGTTTTTT.

This clonotype was counted many times. The chain combines TRBV6-5 with TRBJ1-5; 7 bases align to TRBD1. This CDR3 comprises 15 residues. Germline loops: CDR1 MNHEY, CDR2 SVGAGI. Unmatched junction bases numbered 10, after V lost 7 bases and J lost 4 bases. CDR3 sequence: CASTKARDSNQPQHF. The CDR3 DNA reads as TGTGCCAGCACCAAGGCTCGGGACAGTAATCAGCCCCAGCATTTT.

This rearrangement joins TRBV28 to TRBJ2-7; 11 bases map to TRBD2. J gave up 0 bases and V 8 bases, and 9 bases lay outside the gene matches. The CDR3 has 16 residues. Germline assignment: CDR1 MDHEN and CDR2 SYDVKM. The CDR3, as DNA: TGTGCCAGCGGACTCGCTGGGACTAGCGGCTCCTACGAGCAGTACTTC. It yields the protein CASGLAGTSGSYEQYF. The variable domain in full, with the rest retrieved from reference TRBV28 and TRBJ2-7, is DVKVTQSSRYLVKRTGEKVFLECVQDMDHENMFWYRQDPGLGLRLIYFSYDVKMKEKGDIPEGYSVSREKKERFSLILESASTNQTSMYLCASGLAGTSGSYEQYFGPGTRLTVT.

In its sample, this clonotype was seen many times. The chain links TRBV5-1 to TRBJ1-1, with D tentatively TRBD1 (5 bases). Germline loops: CDR1 SGHRS, CDR2 YFSETQ. The CDR3 covers 14 residues. The V gene lost 1 base and the J gene lost 1 base, with 8 bases spanning the gap. The CDR3, as DNA: TGCGCCAGCAGCTTGCCAGGGCCGAACACTGAAGCTTTCTTT. It is translated as CASSLPGPNTEAFF.

This clonotype occurred many times. CDR3: CSARGFRRKGQETQYF. CDR3 DNA sequence: TGCAGTGCTAGAGGTTTCAGAAGGAAGGGCCAAGAGACCCAGTACTTC. This rearrangement joins TRBV20-1 to TRBJ2-5; D uncertain. Germline-derived CDR1 and CDR2 are DFQATT and SNEGSKA (reference sequence). CDR3 length: 16 residues. With 1 base removed from V and 1 base from J, the gap between germline ends came to 16 bases.

This clonotype was counted many times. The V gene is TRBV29-1, the J gene TRBJ2-7, with TRBD2 identical over 8 bases. The CDR3 totals 14 residues. V was pared by 1 base and J by 1 base, with 3 bases of the junction left unmatched. Germline V CDR1 and CDR2: SQVTM, ANQGSEA. The CDR3 here is CSVEVVAGSYEQYF. The CDR3 bases are TGCAGCGTTGAAGTGGTAGCGGGGTCCTACGAGCAGTACTTC.

This clonotype was counted ten times or more. The chain couples TRBV28 to TRBJ2-7, with D perhaps TRBD1 (6 bases). V lost 6 bases and J 1 base, leaving 10 bases between the germline ends. The CDR3 has 13 residues. CDR1 is MDHEN and CDR2 is SYDVKM in the germline V gene. DNA of the CDR3: TGTGCCAGCAGACCAGGGGCGTCCTACGAGCAGTACTTC. It yields the protein CASRPGASYEQYF.

The chain uses TRBV12-3 or TRBV12-4 and TRBJ2-2; D gene ambiguous. Between the trimmed V and J ends, which lost 3 bases and 4 bases, there was a span of 9 bases. This CDR3 contains 14 residues. In DNA, the CDR3 is TGTGCCAGCAGTTTTCGCCTACTCACCGGGGAGCTGTTTTTT. Translated: CASSFRLLTGELFF.

V gene TRBV7-8 combines with J gene TRBJ1-2; TRBD1 might be the D (5 bases). Germline V gene data show CDR1 as SGHVS and CDR2 as FQNEAQ. The CDR3 sequence is 14 residues long. V dropped 1 base and J dropped 6 bases, with 12 bases sitting between them. The CDR3 protein is CASSLEGKGDGYTF. CDR3 DNA sequence: TGTGCCAGCAGCTTAGAAGGGAAAGGGGATGGCTACACCTTC.

CDR3 protein: CSVEDLAATNTEAFF. CDR3 nucleotide sequence: TGCAGCGTTGAAGATCTGGCAGCAACTAACACTGAAGCTTTCTTT. The chain recombines TRBV29-1 with TRBJ1-1; D is unclear. CDR1 SQVTM and CDR2 ANQGSEA come from the germline V gene. The CDR3 is 15 amino acids. Between the trimmed V and J ends, which lost 0 bases and 2 bases, there was a span of 13 bases. Looking up the rest from reference TRBV29-1 and TRBJ1-1 gives the full variable domain: SAVISQKPSRDICQRGTSLTIQCQVDSQVTMMFWYRQQPGQSLTLIATANQGSEATYESGFVIDKFPISRPNLTFSTLTVSNMSPEDSSIYLCSVEDLAATNTEAFFGQGTRLTVV.

This clonotype showed up many times. The rearrangement links TRBV28 to TRBJ1-5; 9 nucleotides line up with TRBD1. The CDR3 runs to 16 residues. With 4 bases clipped from V and 1 base from J, the junction kept 5 bases outside the gene matches. Germline V CDR1 and CDR2: MDHEN, SYDVKM. CDR3 bases: TGTGCCAGCAGTTCCCCCGGGACAGGGAGCAATCAGCCCCAGCATTTT. Translation: CASSSPGTGSNQPQHF.